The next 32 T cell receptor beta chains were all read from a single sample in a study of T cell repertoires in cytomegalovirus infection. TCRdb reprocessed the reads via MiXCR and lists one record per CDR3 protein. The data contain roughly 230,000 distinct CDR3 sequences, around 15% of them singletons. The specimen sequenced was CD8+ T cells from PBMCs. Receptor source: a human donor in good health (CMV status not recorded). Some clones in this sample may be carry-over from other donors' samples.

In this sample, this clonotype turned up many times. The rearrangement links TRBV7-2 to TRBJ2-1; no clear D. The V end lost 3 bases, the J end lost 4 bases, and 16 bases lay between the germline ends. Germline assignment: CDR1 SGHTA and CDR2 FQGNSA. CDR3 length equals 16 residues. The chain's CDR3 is CASSFAGSSTYNEQFF. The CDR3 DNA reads TGTGCCAGCAGCTTTGCTGGCAGTAGCACATACAATGAGCAGTTCTTC.

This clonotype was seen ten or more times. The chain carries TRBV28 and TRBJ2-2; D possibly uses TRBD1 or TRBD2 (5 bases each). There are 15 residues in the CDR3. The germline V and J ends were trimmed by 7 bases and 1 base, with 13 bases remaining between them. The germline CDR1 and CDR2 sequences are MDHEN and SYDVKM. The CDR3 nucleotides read TGTGCCAGCACCAAGTGGGGGAGGAACACCGGGGAGCTGTTTTTT. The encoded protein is CASTKWGRNTGELFF.

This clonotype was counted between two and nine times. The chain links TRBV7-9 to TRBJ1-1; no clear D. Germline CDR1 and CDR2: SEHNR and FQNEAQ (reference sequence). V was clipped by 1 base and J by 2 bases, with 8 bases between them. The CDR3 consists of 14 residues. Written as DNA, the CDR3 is TGTGCCAGCAGCTTAGTCCTGCGTAACACTGAAGCTTTCTTT. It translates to CASSLVLRNTEAFF.

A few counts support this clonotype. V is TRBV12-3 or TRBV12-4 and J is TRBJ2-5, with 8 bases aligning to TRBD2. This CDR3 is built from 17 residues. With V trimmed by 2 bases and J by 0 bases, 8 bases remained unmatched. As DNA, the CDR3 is TGTGCCAGCAGTTTATTATCGGGGGGGGCTGACCAAGAGACCCAGTACTTC. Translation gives CASSLLSGGADQETQYF.

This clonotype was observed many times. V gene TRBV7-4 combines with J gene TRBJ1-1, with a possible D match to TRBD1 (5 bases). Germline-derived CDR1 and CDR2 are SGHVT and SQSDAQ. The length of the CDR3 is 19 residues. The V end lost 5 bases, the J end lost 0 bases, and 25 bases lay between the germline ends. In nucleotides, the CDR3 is TGTGCCAGCAGCCCCCCCGAATATTTACGGGGGACCATGAACACTGAAGCTTTCTTT. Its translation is CASSPPEYLRGTMNTEAFF.

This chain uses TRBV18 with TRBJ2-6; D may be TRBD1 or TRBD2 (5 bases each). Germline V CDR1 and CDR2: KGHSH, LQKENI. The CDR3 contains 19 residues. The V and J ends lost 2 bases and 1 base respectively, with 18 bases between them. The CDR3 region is CASSPTVQGRASGANVLTF. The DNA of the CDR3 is TGTGCCAGCTCACCAACAGTGCAGGGACGGGCGTCTGGGGCCAACGTCCTGACTTTC.

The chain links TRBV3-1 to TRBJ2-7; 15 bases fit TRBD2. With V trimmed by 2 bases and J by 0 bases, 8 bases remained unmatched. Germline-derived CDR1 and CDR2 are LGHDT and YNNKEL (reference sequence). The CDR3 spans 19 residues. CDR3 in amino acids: CASSQLGTSGGRPSYEQYF. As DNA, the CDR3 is TGTGCCAGCAGCCAACTCGGGACTAGCGGGGGGCGTCCCTCCTACGAGCAGTACTTC.

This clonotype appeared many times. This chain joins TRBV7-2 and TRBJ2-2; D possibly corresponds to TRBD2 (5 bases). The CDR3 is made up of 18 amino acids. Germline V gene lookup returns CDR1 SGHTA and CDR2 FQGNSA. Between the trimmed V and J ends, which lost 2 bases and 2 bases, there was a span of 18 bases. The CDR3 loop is CASSLSGAGLINTGELFF. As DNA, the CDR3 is TGTGCCAGCAGCTTAAGTGGCGCGGGCCTGATAAACACCGGGGAGCTGTTTTTT.

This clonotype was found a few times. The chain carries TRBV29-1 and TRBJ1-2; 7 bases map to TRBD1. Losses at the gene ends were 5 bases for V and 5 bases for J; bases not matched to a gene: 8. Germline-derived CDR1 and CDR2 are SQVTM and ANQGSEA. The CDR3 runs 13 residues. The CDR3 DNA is TGCAGCGTTACTTTAACAGGGGATTATGGCTACACCTTC. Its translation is CSVTLTGDYGYTF.

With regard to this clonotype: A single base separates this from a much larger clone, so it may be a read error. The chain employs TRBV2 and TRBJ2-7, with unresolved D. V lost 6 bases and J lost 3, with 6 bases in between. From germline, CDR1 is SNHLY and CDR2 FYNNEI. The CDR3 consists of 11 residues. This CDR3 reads CASRQDYEQYF. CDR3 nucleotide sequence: TGTGCCAGCAGGCAGGACTACGAGCAGTACTTC.

This CDR3 reads CASSSGTRTFDEQYF. CDR3 bases: TGCGCCAGCAGTTCGGGGACTAGGACTTTTGACGAGCAGTACTTC. The chain uses TRBV5-1 and TRBJ2-7; 8 nucleotides match TRBD2. This CDR3 spans 15 amino acids. CDR1 and CDR2 from the germline V gene are SGHRS and YFSETQ. V lost 5 bases, J lost 5 bases, and 12 bases stayed unmatched.

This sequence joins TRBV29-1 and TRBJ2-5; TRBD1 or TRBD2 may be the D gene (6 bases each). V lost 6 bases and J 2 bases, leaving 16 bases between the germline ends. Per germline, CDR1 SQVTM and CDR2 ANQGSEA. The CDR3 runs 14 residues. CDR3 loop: CSVRGGGPQETQYF. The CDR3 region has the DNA TGCAGCGTGAGGGGTGGGGGGCCACAAGAGACCCAGTACTTC.

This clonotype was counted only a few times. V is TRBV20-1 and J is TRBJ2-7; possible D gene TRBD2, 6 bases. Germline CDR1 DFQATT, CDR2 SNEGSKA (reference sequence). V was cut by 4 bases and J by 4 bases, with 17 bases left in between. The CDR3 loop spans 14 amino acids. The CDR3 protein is CSATDGTGGYEQYF. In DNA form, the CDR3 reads TGCAGTGCTACTGACGGGACCGGAGGGTACGAGCAGTACTTC.

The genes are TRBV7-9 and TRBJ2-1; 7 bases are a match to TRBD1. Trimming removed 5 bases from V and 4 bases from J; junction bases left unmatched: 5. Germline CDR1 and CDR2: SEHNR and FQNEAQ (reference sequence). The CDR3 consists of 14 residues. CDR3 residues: CASSQTTGYNEQFF. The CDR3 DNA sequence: TGTGCCAGCAGCCAGACGACAGGGTACAATGAGCAGTTCTTC.

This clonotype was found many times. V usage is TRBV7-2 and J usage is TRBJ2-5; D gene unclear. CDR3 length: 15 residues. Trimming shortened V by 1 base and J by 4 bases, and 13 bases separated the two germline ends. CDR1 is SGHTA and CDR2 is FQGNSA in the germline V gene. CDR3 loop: CASSLGILVGETQYF. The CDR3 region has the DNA TGTGCCAGCAGCTTAGGGATCCTAGTGGGAGAGACCCAGTACTTC.

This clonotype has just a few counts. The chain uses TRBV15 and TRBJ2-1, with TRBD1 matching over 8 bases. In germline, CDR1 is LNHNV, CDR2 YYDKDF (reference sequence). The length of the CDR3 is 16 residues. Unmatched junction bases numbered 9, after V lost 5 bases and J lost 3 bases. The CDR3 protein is CATSGVGTGIYNEQFF. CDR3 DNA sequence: TGTGCCACCAGCGGAGTCGGGACAGGAATCTACAATGAGCAGTTCTTC.

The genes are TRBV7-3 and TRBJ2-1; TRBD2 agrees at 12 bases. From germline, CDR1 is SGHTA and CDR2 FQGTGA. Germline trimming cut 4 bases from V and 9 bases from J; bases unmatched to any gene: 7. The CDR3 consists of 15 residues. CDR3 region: CASSSSGGGGGEQFF. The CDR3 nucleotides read TGTGCCAGCAGCTCTAGCGGGGGGGGCGGGGGTGAGCAGTTCTTC.

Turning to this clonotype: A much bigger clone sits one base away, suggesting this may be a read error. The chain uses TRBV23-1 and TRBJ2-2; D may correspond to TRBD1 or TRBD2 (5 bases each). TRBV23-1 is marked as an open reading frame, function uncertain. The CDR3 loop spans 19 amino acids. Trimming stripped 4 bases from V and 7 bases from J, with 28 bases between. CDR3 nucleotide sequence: TGCGCCAGCAGTCCTGGAGACCGGGACCTCAGGCGGACCATCGGGGAGCTGTTTTTT. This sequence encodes CASSPGDRDLRRTIGELFF.

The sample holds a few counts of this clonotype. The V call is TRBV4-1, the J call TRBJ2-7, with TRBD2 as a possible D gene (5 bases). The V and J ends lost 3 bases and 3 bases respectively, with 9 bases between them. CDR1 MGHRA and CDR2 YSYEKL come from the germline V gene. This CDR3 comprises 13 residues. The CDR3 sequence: CASSQARDYEQYF. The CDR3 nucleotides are TGCGCCAGCAGCCAGGCACGGGACTACGAGCAGTACTTC.

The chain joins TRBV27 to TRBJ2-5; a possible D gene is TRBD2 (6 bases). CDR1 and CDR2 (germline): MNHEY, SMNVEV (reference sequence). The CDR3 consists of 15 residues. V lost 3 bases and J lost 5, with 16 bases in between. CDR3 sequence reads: CASSFSSTAGETQYF. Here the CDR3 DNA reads TGTGCCAGCAGTTTTTCTTCCACCGCGGGGGAGACCCAGTACTTC.

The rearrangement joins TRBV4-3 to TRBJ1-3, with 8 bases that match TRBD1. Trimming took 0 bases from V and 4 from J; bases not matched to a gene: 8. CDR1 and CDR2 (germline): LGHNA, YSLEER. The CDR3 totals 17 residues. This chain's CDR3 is CASSQDWTGSTGNTIYF. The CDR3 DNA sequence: TGCGCCAGCAGCCAAGACTGGACAGGGTCGACAGGAAACACCATATATTTT.

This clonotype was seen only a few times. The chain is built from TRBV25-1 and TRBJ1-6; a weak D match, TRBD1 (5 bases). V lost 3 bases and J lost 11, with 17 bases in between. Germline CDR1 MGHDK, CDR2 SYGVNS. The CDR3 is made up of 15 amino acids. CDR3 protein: CASSERGSEAPPLHF. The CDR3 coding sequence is TGTGCCAGCAGTGAGAGGGGATCGGAGGCGCCACCCCTCCACTTT.

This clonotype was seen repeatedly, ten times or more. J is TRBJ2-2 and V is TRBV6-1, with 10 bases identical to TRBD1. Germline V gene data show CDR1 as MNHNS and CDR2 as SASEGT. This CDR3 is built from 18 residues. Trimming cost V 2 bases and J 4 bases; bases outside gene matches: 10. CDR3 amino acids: CASSELTGTGVVTGELFF. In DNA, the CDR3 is TGTGCCAGCAGTGAACTCACCGGGACAGGGGTAGTCACCGGGGAGCTGTTTTTT.

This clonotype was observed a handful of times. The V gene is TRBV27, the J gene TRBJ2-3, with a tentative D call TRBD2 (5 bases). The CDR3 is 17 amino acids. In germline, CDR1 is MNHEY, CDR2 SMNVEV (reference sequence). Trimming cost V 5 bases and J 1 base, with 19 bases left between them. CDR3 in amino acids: CASSPIPEDSRTDTQYF. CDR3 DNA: TGTGCCAGCAGTCCAATTCCGGAGGACTCCCGCACAGATACGCAGTATTTT.

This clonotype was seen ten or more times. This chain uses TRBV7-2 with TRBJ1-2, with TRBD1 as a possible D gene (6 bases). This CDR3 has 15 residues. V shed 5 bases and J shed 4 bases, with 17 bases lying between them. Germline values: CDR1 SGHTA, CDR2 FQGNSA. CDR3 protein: CASSPSGGQAYGYTF. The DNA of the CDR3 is TGTGCCAGCAGCCCTAGTGGGGGGCAGGCCTATGGCTACACCTTC.

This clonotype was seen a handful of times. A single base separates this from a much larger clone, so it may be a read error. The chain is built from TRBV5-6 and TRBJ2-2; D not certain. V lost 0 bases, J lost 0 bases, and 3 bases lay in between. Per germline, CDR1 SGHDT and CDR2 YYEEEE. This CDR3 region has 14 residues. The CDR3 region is CASSLVPNTGELFF. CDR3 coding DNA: TGTGCCAGCAGCTTGGTCCCGAACACCGGGGAGCTGTTTTTT. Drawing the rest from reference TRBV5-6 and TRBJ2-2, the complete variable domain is DAGVTQSPTHLIKTRGQQVTLRCSPKSGHDTVSWYQQALGQGPQFIFQYYEEEERQRGNFPDRFSGHQFPNYSSELNVNALLLGDSALYLCASSLVPNTGELFFGEGSRLTVL.

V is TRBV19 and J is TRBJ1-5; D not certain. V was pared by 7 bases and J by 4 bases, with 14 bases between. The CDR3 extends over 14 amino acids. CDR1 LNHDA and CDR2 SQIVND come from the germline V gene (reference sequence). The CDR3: CASNPGSRNQPQHF. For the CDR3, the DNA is TGTGCCAGTAATCCAGGCAGTAGGAATCAGCCCCAGCATTTT.

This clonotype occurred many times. The CDR3 DNA is TGTGCCAGCAGCCCCCCCGGGAGACGGACCGGGGAGCTGTTTTTT. Its protein product is CASSPPGRRTGELFF. The chain has TRBV11-2 and TRBJ2-2; TRBD2 is a possible D gene (6 bases). The CDR3 covers 15 residues. V was clipped by 5 bases and J by 5 bases, with 15 bases between them. Germline CDR1 is SGHAT and CDR2 is FQNNGV.

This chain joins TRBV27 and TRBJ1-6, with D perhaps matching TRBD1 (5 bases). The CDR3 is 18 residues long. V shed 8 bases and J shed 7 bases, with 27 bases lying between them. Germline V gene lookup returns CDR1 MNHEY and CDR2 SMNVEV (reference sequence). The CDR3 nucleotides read TGTGCCAGCCGGGCCGTCGCTCCGAGGGGAAAGTGGAATTCACCCCTCCACTTT. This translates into CASRAVAPRGKWNSPLHF.

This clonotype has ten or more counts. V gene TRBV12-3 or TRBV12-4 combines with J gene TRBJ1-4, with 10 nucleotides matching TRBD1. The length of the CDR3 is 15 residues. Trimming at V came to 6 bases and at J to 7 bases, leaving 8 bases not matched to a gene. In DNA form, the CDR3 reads TGTGCCAGCAGGGCTGAGACAGGGGGCAGTGAAAAACTGTTTTTT. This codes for CASRAETGGSEKLFF.

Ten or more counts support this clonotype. CDR3 protein: CASSLGSETGYNEQFF. The CDR3 nucleotides read TGTGCCAGCAGCTTAGGCAGTGAGACGGGGTACAATGAGCAGTTCTTC. V and J are TRBV7-8 and TRBJ2-1; maybe TRBD2 (5 bases). Per the germline V gene, CDR1 is SGHVS and CDR2 is FQNEAQ. The CDR3 spans 16 residues. The V end lost 1 base, the J end lost 4 bases, and 14 bases lay between the germline ends.

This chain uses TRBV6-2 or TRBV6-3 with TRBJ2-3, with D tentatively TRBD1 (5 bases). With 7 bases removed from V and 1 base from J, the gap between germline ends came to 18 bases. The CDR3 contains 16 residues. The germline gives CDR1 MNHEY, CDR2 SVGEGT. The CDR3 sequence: CASTPRGFWGTDTQYF. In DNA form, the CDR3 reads TGTGCCAGCACTCCTAGGGGATTTTGGGGCACAGATACGCAGTATTTT.